This TCR beta chain was sequenced for a study of T cell responses to AZD1222 COVID-19 vaccine. Study-wide findings and caveats: The number of AZD1222 recipients seropositive at baseline was only 6 or 7.

Produced via immunoSEQ multiplex PCR; TCRdb's table is partial and in-frame only. The sample consists of about 160,000 clones, around 90% of them appearing once. Details on this clone: Its antigen is not identified.

Germline assignment: CDR1 ENHRY and CDR2 SYGVKD. Deletions cut 3 bases from V and 4 bases from J, with 9 bases between. The CDR3 spans 13 residues. The receptor's source is an adult in good health. The rearrangement joins TRBV10-3 to TRBJ1-2; a weak D match, TRBD1 (6 bases). The sequencing used peripheral blood, collected on day 0 of AZD1222 vaccination. The CDR3 loop is CAISDSRGYGYTF. DNA for the CDR3: TGTGCCATCAGTGACTCCAGGGGCTATGGCTACACCTTC.